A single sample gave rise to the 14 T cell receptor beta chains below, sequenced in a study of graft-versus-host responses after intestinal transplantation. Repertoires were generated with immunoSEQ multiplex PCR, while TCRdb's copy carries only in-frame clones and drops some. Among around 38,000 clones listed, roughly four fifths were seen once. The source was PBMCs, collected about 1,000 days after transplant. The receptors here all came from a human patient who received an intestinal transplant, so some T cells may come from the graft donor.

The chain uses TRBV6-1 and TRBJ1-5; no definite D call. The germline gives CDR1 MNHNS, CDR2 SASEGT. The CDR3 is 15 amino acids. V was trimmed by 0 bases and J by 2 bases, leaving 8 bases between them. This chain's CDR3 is CASSEAADGNQPQHF. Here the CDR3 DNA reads TGTGCCAGCAGTGAAGCGGCGGACGGCAATCAGCCCCAGCATTTT.

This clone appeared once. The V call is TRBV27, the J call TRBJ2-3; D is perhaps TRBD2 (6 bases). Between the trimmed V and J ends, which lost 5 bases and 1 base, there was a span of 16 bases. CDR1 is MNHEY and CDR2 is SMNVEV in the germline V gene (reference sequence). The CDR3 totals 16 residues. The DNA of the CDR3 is TGTGCCAGCAGTCGTTATGTGGTAGCGGGCACAGATACGCAGTATTTT. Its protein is CASSRYVVAGTDTQYF.

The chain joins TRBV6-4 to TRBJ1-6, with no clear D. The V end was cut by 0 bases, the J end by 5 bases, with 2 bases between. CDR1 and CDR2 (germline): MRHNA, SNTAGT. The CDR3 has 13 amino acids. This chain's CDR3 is CASSDSDNSPLHF. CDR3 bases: TGTGCCAGCAGTGACTCGGATAATTCACCCCTCCACTTT.

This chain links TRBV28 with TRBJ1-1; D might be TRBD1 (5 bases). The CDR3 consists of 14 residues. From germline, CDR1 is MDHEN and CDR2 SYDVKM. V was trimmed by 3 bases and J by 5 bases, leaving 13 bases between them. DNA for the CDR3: TGTGCCAGCAGTTTTGGCAGGCGGGGGACTGAAGCTTTCTTT. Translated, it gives CASSFGRRGTEAFF.

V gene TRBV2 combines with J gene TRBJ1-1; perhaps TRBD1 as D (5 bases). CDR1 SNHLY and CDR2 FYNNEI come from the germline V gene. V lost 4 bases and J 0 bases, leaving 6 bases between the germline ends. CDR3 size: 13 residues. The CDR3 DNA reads TGTGCCAGCAGTGCGGGGGTGAACACTGAAGCTTTCTTT. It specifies CASSAGVNTEAFF. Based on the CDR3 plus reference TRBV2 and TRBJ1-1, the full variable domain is EPEVTQTPSHQVTQMGQEVILRCVPISNHLYFYWYRQILGQKVEFLVSFYNNEISEKSEIFDDQFSVERPDGSNFTLKIRSTKLEDSAMYFCASSAGVNTEAFFGQGTRLTVV.

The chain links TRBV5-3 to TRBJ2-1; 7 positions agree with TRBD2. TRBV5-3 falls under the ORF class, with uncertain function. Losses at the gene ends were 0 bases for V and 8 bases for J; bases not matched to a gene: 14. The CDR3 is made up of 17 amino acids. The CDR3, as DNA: TGTGCCAGAAGCTTGGGGGGCTCGGCGGGAGTACGAGATGAGCAGTTCTTC. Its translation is CARSLGGSAGVRDEQFF.

The CDR3 reads CASSMDSSTDTQYF. CDR3 coding DNA: TGTGCCAGCAGCATGGACTCTAGCACAGATACGCAGTATTTT. This rearrangement joins TRBV9 to TRBJ2-3, with TRBD2 as a possible D gene (5 bases). This CDR3 is 14 amino acids long. Germline V gene lookup returns CDR1 SGDLS and CDR2 YYNGEE. V was cut by 4 bases and J by 0 bases, with 9 bases left in between.

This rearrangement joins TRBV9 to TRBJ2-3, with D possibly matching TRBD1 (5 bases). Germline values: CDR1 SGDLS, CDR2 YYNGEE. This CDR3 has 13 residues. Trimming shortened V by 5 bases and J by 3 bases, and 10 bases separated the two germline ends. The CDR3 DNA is TGTGCCAGCAGTGCAGGGTATACAGATACGCAGTATTTT. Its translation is CASSAGYTDTQYF.

CDR3 loop: CASRLPSIGSGNTIYF. As DNA, the CDR3 is TGTGCCAGCAGACTACCCAGCATCGGATCTGGAAACACCATATATTTT. The gene calls are TRBV28 and TRBJ1-3; D is undetermined. The germline V gene has CDR1 MDHEN and CDR2 SYDVKM. CDR3 size: 16 residues. The germline V and J ends were trimmed by 6 bases and 1 base, with 16 bases remaining between them.

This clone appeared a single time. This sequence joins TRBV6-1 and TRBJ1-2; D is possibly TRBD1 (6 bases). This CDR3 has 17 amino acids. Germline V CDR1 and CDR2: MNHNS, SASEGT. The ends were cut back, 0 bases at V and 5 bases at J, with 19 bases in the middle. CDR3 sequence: CASSEAPGVDPRYGYTF. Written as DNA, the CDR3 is TGTGCCAGCAGTGAAGCGCCAGGGGTTGATCCGAGGTATGGCTACACCTTC.

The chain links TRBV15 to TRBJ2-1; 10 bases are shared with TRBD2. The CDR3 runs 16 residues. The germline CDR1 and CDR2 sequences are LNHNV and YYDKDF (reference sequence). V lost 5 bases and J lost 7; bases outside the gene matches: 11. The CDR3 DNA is TGTGCCACCAGCGATGGGCAGCGGGGGGGGTGGAATGAGCAGTTCTTC. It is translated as CATSDGQRGGWNEQFF.

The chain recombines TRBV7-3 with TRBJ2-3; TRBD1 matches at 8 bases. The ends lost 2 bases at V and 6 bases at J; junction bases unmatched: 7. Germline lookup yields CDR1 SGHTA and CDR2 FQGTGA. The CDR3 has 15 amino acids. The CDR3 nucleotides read TGTGCCAGCAGCTTAGTCCAGGGGGCTAAGGATACGCAGTATTTT. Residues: CASSLVQGAKDTQYF.

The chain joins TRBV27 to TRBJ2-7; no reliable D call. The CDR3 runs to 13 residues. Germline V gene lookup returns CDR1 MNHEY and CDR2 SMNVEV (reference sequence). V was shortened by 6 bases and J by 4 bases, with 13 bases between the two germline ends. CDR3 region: CASSVNPLYEQYF. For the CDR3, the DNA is TGTGCCAGCAGCGTTAATCCCTTATACGAGCAGTACTTC.

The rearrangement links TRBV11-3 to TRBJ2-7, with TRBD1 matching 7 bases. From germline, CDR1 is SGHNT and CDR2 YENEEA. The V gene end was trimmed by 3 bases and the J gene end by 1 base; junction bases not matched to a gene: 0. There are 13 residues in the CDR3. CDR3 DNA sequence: TGTGCCAGCAGCTTGGACAGGTCCTACGAGCAGTACTTC. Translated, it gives CASSLDRSYEQYF.